Presented here are 5 T cell receptor beta chains from one specimen sequenced in a study of blood T cell repertoires in COVID-19. The repertoire was sequenced with immunoSEQ multiplex PCR; TCRdb's copy has only in-frame clones and lacks some. The data contain around 130,000 clones, 70% to 90% of them singletons. Specimen: peripheral blood. These receptors were obtained from a man aged 50-60 years with acute or convalescent COVID-19.

The chain carries TRBV30 and TRBJ2-1, with TRBD2 matching over 13 bases. V was pared by 0 bases and J by 0 bases, with 5 bases of the junction left unmatched. Germline V lookup: CDR1 GTSNPN, CDR2 SVGIG (reference sequence). This CDR3 spans 18 amino acids. Written as DNA, the CDR3 is TGTGCCTGGAGTGTGAGGACTAGCGGGAGTTACTCCTACAATGAGCAGTTCTTC. This encodes CAWSVRTSGSYSYNEQFF.

V is TRBV5-4 and J is TRBJ2-1, with TRBD2 matching over 9 bases. This CDR3 spans 15 amino acids. The germline V gene has CDR1 SGHNT and CDR2 YYREEE (reference sequence). With V trimmed by 4 bases and J by 7 bases, 9 bases remained unmatched. For the CDR3, the DNA is TGTGCCAGCAGCCGAGCCGGGACTAGCTATAATGAGCAGTTCTTC. Amino acid sequence: CASSRAGTSYNEQFF.

The rearrangement links TRBV11-3 to TRBJ1-3; 9 nucleotides line up with TRBD1. With 5 bases clipped from V and 0 bases from J, the junction kept 5 bases outside the gene matches. The V gene's germline CDR1 is SGHNT and CDR2 YENEEA. This CDR3 comprises 16 residues. The DNA for the CDR3 is TGTGCCAGCAGCCGTGGACAGGGGAGCTCTGGAAACACCATATATTTT. Translating gives CASSRGQGSSGNTIYF.

The chain joins TRBV15 to TRBJ2-5; a possible D gene is TRBD1 (6 bases). The germline V and J ends were trimmed by 3 bases and 5 bases, with 25 bases remaining between them. CDR1 and CDR2 (germline): LNHNV, YYDKDF (reference sequence). CDR3 length equals 18 residues. Here the CDR3 reads CATSSELGRFRGTETQYF. CDR3 coding DNA: TGTGCCACCAGCAGCGAGTTGGGGAGATTCAGGGGAACTGAGACCCAGTACTTC. Together with reference TRBV15 and TRBJ2-5, the CDR3 gives the full variable domain: DAMVIQNPRYQVTQFGKPVTLSCSQTLNHNVMYWYQQKSSQAPKLLFHYYDKDFNNEADTPDNFQSRRPNTSFCFLDIRSPGLGDTAMYLCATSSELGRFRGTETQYFGPGTRLLVL.

V usage is TRBV27 and J usage is TRBJ1-2; 7 bases match TRBD1. Trimming at V came to 8 bases and at J to 6 bases, leaving 6 bases not matched to a gene. CDR3 length: 12 amino acids. Germline values: CDR1 MNHEY, CDR2 SMNVEV (reference sequence). DNA of the CDR3: TGTGCCAGCGCCAGGGGACAGAATGGCTACACCTTC. Encoded protein: CASARGQNGYTF.